There are a few counts of the clone carrying this TCR beta chain. Its target is unknown. V shed 7 bases and J shed 4 bases, with 23 bases lying between them. The CDR3 runs to 16 residues. CDR1 and CDR2 (germline): SGHDT, YYEEEE. The sample is drawn from a study of beta chain features in type 1 diabetes. Expressed TCRB transcripts were sequenced, since all the RNA that had been isolated was reverse transcribed. The data were produced by immunoSEQ multiplex PCR, yet TCRdb's version contains in-frame clones alone and is incomplete. The sample has about 250,000 clones; roughly 13% are singletons. Broader study findings: People with Type 1 diabetes carried modestly yet significantly shorter TCRB CDR3s in all four CD4+ subsets.

V and J are TRBV5-6 and TRBJ1-2, with unresolved D. This TCR was recovered from a woman in her thirties or forties in good health. The sample comprised naive CD4+ T cells from blood. The CDR3 DNA reads as TGTGCCAGCGACTCAGGAGGTTTTGACACCTTCTATGGCTACACCTTC. It codes for CASDSGGFDTFYGYTF.